This T cell receptor (beta chain) was captured by sequencing in a study of blood T cell repertoires in COVID-19. TCRdb keeps only in-frame clones here, not all; method: immunoSEQ multiplex PCR. The data show about 140,000 clones, approximately 86% seen once. The V gene end was trimmed by 5 bases and the J gene end by 5 bases; junction bases not matched to a gene: 8. The CDR3 runs 17 residues. In germline, CDR1 is WSHSY, CDR2 SAAADI. The gene calls are TRBV10-2 and TRBJ2-5; 16 bases map to TRBD2. This clonotype originated in a human donor in a cohort sampled during active COVID-19. Sequencing input: peripheral blood. The CDR3 reads CASSYGTSGRASETQYF. CDR3 bases: TGCGCCAGCAGTTATGGGACTAGCGGGAGGGCCTCGGAGACCCAGTACTTC.